The next 31 T cell receptor beta chains were all read from a single sample in a study of cytomegalovirus exposure and HLA in healthy donors. Vbeta (60) and Jbeta (13) primers were used in the PCR. Data came from immunoSEQ multiplex PCR; TCRdb stores just in-frame clones and leaves some out. Among roughly 160,000 clones listed, around 77% were seen once. Material: PBMCs. The receptors derive from a woman aged 25 to 39 in good health and CMV-seronegative.

The chain uses TRBV29-1 and TRBJ1-1; D perhaps matches TRBD1 (5 bases). With 6 bases removed from V and 0 bases from J, the gap between germline ends came to 11 bases. The V gene's germline CDR1 is SQVTM and CDR2 ANQGSEA. The length of the CDR3 is 13 residues. This CDR3 reads CSVHRQMNTEAFF. The CDR3 DNA is TGCAGCGTCCACCGACAGATGAACACTGAAGCTTTCTTT.

This clone was recorded only once. The chain combines TRBV15 with TRBJ2-1, with D possibly TRBD1 on 5 matching bases. CDR1 and CDR2 (germline): LNHNV, YYDKDF (reference sequence). CDR3 length: 14 residues. Trimming took off 0 bases at V and 6 bases at J, with 9 bases between the two ends. As DNA, the CDR3 is TGTGCCACCAGCAGAGACAGGGCGGTCAATGAGCAGTTCTTC. This encodes CATSRDRAVNEQFF.

The J gene is TRBJ1-2, the V gene TRBV16; D is undetermined. V was clipped by 4 bases and J by 5 bases, with 14 bases between them. The CDR3 extends over 14 amino acids. Germline loops: CDR1 KGHSY, CDR2 FQNENV. This chain's CDR3 is CASSRNSDTYGYTF. CDR3 bases: TGTGCCAGCAGCCGAAATAGCGACACGTATGGCTACACCTTC.

This chain connects TRBV15 to TRBJ2-1, with D perhaps matching TRBD2 (7 bases). V was clipped by 0 bases and J by 8 bases, with 11 bases between them. This CDR3 is 14 amino acids long. Germline V lookup: CDR1 LNHNV, CDR2 YYDKDF (reference sequence). The CDR3 DNA reads TGTGCCACCAGCAGAGATCTGGGGGGGCATGAGCAGTTCTTC. This encodes CATSRDLGGHEQFF. The whole variable domain, remainder taken from reference TRBV15 and TRBJ2-1, is DAMVIQNPRYQVTQFGKPVTLSCSQTLNHNVMYWYQQKSSQAPKLLFHYYDKDFNNEADTPDNFQSRRPNTSFCFLDIRSPGLGDTAMYLCATSRDLGGHEQFFGPGTRLTVL.

The chain is built from TRBV2 and TRBJ1-3; D perhaps matches TRBD1 (5 bases). This CDR3 has 14 residues. Germline CDR1 SNHLY, CDR2 FYNNEI. Trimming cost V 4 bases and J 2 bases, with 9 bases left between them. The DNA of the CDR3 is TGTGCCAGCAGTGTCGAAGGGGCTGGAAACACCATATATTTT. Its protein product is CASSVEGAGNTIYF.

V and J are TRBV11-2 and TRBJ2-7; D unclear. CDR3 length equals 12 residues. The germline gives CDR1 SGHAT, CDR2 FQNNGV. V was trimmed by 1 base and J by 5 bases, leaving 6 bases between them. CDR3 in amino acids: CASSLVIDEQYF. CDR3 in DNA: TGTGCCAGCAGCTTAGTAATCGACGAGCAGTACTTC.

This chain connects TRBV4-3 to TRBJ2-7; 8 nucleotides agree with TRBD1. J lost 2 bases, V lost 5 bases, and 8 bases had no gene match. This CDR3 spans 15 amino acids. Looked up from germline, CDR1 is LGHNA and CDR2 is YSLEER. This CDR3 reads CASSTGTGFTYEQYF. CDR3 DNA: TGCGCCAGCAGCACGGGGACAGGATTTACCTACGAGCAGTACTTC.

The rearrangement links TRBV19 to TRBJ1-2; weak D call: TRBD1 (5 bases). Per the germline V gene, CDR1 is LNHDA and CDR2 is SQIVND (reference sequence). The CDR3 runs to 17 residues. V was clipped by 3 bases and J by 0 bases, with 17 bases between them. DNA of the CDR3: TGTGCCAGTAGTATTGCACAGGCTCGTCAGACTAACTATGGCTACACCTTC. The encoded protein is CASSIAQARQTNYGYTF.

The CDR3 sequence is CASSFQGADYGYTF. The CDR3 nucleotides are TGTGCCAGCAGCTTTCAGGGGGCTGACTATGGCTACACCTTC. V is TRBV7-8 and J is TRBJ1-2; 8 nucleotides line up with TRBD1. Germline CDR1 and CDR2: SGHVS and FQNEAQ. The V and J ends lost 3 bases and 3 bases, in that order; junction bases with no gene match: 3. The CDR3 consists of 14 residues.

This clone came up a few times. The DNA for the CDR3 is TGTGCCATCAGTGACGCGGACAGAAAATGGGCTTTCTTT. It is translated as CAISDADRKWAFF. The V gene is TRBV10-3, the J gene TRBJ1-1, with a weak D call TRBD1 (6 bases). The CDR3 has 13 amino acids. Per germline, CDR1 ENHRY and CDR2 SYGVKD. V lost 3 bases, J lost 11 bases, and 16 bases lay in between.

V and J are TRBV2 and TRBJ2-3, with 7 bases fitting TRBD2. Germline V gives CDR1 SNHLY, CDR2 FYNNEI. This CDR3 comprises 16 residues. The ends lost 4 bases at V and 3 bases at J; junction bases unmatched: 10. The CDR3 here is CASSGNPGLLTDTQYF. The DNA for the CDR3 is TGTGCCAGCAGTGGTAACCCGGGACTACTGACAGATACGCAGTATTTT.

This clone has more than one count but fewer than ten. The chain uses TRBV28 and TRBJ2-7; 11 bases line up with TRBD2. J was trimmed by 4 bases and V by 4 bases; bases with no gene match: 6. The CDR3 runs to 15 residues. Germline values: CDR1 MDHEN, CDR2 SYDVKM. DNA for the CDR3: TGTGCCAGCAGTTCCGGACTAGCGGGTGTTTACGAGCAGTACTTC. As protein: CASSSGLAGVYEQYF.

The rearrangement joins TRBV6-5 to TRBJ2-1; 13 nucleotides match TRBD2. V was pared by 6 bases and J by 5 bases, with 4 bases of the junction left unmatched. The CDR3 length is 15 residues. Germline V lookup: CDR1 MNHEY, CDR2 SVGAGI. The CDR3 DNA reads as TGTGCCAGCAGAGCGGGACTAGCGGGGAACAATGAGCAGTTCTTC. Translating it yields CASRAGLAGNNEQFF.

This clone has just one count. V gene TRBV28 combines with J gene TRBJ2-5; 10 nucleotides align to TRBD2. The germline gives CDR1 MDHEN, CDR2 SYDVKM. The V gene end was trimmed by 7 bases and the J gene end by 0 bases; junction bases not matched to a gene: 5. This CDR3 comprises 15 residues. The CDR3: CASMGTSAYQETQYF. CDR3 DNA sequence: TGTGCCAGCATGGGGACTAGCGCGTACCAAGAGACCCAGTACTTC.

The table lists this clone with a count of one. This sequence joins TRBV29-1 and TRBJ1-5, with TRBD1 matching over 8 bases. J was trimmed by 3 bases and V by 6 bases; bases with no gene match: 10. The CDR3 spans 15 residues. Germline-derived CDR1 and CDR2 are SQVTM and ANQGSEA. The CDR3 nucleotides read TGCAGCGTCCTGGACAGGGACCTTGACAATCAGCCCCAGCATTTT. It is translated as CSVLDRDLDNQPQHF.

V and J are TRBV30 and TRBJ2-7; D may be TRBD2 (6 bases). CDR3 length: 13 residues. V lost 2 bases to trimming and J lost 3 bases, with 11 bases between them. Germline V gene data show CDR1 as GTSNPN and CDR2 as SVGIG (reference sequence). The CDR3 DNA sequence: TGTGCCTGGAGTCCGGGACTTCTCTACGAGCAGTACTTC. It encodes CAWSPGLLYEQYF.

For this clone: At one end the junction does not follow the germline gene, possibly because of a read error. The chain links TRBV7-9 to TRBJ2-1; tentatively, D is TRBD1 (6 bases). The CDR3 has 16 residues. Germline-derived CDR1 and CDR2 are SEHNR and FQNEAQ (reference sequence). CDR3 loop: CSSSPGRGSSYNEQFF. CDR3 DNA: TGTTCCAGCAGCCCAGGTAGGGGGAGCTCCTACAATGAGCAGTTCTTC.

V and J are TRBV6-5 and TRBJ2-5; D is unclear. The assigned J gene may be wrong: the sequence end matches TRBJ2-7 better. This CDR3 is built from 13 residues. Looked up from germline, CDR1 is MNHEY and CDR2 is SVGAGI. CDR3 in DNA: TGTGCCAGCAGTAGACGACTGACCTACGAGCAGTACTTC. It encodes CASSRRLTYEQYF.

As for this clone: At the DNA level, this CDR3 is encoded by other sequences in the same sample as well. V gene TRBV27 combines with J gene TRBJ1-1; no clear D. CDR1 MNHEY and CDR2 SMNVEV come from the germline V gene (reference sequence). Trimming shortened V by 3 bases and J by 1 base, and 9 bases separated the two germline ends. CDR3 length equals 14 residues. The CDR3 nucleotides are TGTGCCAGCAGTTTGAGCGGCGGGAACACTGAAGCTTTCTTT. Amino acid sequence: CASSLSGGNTEAFF.

The V gene is TRBV6-5, the J gene TRBJ2-2; 10 positions match TRBD2. Germline trimming cut 5 bases from V and 2 bases from J; bases unmatched to any gene: 2. Germline V gene lookup returns CDR1 MNHEY and CDR2 SVGAGI. The CDR3 loop spans 15 amino acids. The CDR3 is CASSLLAGNTGELFF. As DNA, the CDR3 is TGTGCCAGCAGTCTACTAGCGGGAAACACCGGGGAGCTGTTTTTT.

The count of this clone is one. The rearrangement links TRBV2 to TRBJ2-1, with TRBD2 identical over 8 bases. The germline gives CDR1 SNHLY, CDR2 FYNNEI. J lost 7 bases, V lost 10 bases, and 9 bases had no gene match. The CDR3 covers 13 residues. DNA for the CDR3: TGTGCCACGGGAGGGGGGATTGGAAATGAGCAGTTCTTC. It translates to CATGGGIGNEQFF. The variable domain in full, completed from reference TRBV2 and TRBJ2-1, reads EPEVTQTPSHQVTQMGQEVILRCVPISNHLYFYWYRQILGQKVEFLVSFYNNEISEKSEIFDDQFSVERPDGSNFTLKIRSTKLEDSAMYFCATGGGIGNEQFFGPGTRLTVL.

This clone was found once. The genes are TRBV7-9 and TRBJ1-5; 9 positions match TRBD1. The CDR3 length is 12 residues. After removal of 10 bases from V and 4 bases from J, the junction contained 2 bases not matched to a gene. Looked up from germline, CDR1 is SEHNR and CDR2 is FQNEAQ (reference sequence). The CDR3 DNA is TGTGCCACTGGACAGGGGAATCAGCCCCAGCATTTT. Protein product: CATGQGNQPQHF.

The rearrangement joins TRBV28 to TRBJ2-1; possibly TRBD1 for D (6 bases). The CDR3 sequence is 12 residues long. Germline V gene lookup returns CDR1 MDHEN and CDR2 SYDVKM. V was cut by 6 bases and J by 10 bases, with 13 bases left in between. CDR3 residues: CASRPPTGEQFF. DNA for the CDR3: TGTGCCAGCAGACCTCCTACAGGGGAGCAGTTCTTC.

The CDR3: CASSNLGGGVVDGYTF. In DNA form, the CDR3 reads TGCGCCAGCAGTAATTTAGGAGGGGGCGTAGTGGATGGCTACACCTTC. The chain recombines TRBV5-1 with TRBJ1-2; the match to TRBD1 covers 7 bases. The V segment lost 5 bases and the J segment 6 bases; nucleotides outside the gene matches: 16. The CDR3 sequence is 16 residues long. Germline assignment: CDR1 SGHRS and CDR2 YFSETQ. Together with reference TRBV5-1 and TRBJ1-2, the CDR3 gives the full variable domain: KAGVTQTPRYLIKTRGQQVTLSCSPISGHRSVSWYQQTPGQGLQFLFEYFSETQRNKGNFPGRFSGRQFSNSRSEMNVSTLELGDSALYLCASSNLGGGVVDGYTFGSGTRLTVV.

This chain uses TRBV25-1 with TRBJ1-3, with D possibly being TRBD1 (6 bases). The CDR3 sequence is 15 residues long. V was trimmed by 8 bases and J by 0 bases, leaving 14 bases between them. The germline V gene has CDR1 MGHDK and CDR2 SYGVNS. CDR3 bases: TGTGCCAGCGTGGACAGTCGGACCTCTGGAAACACCATATATTTT. This sequence encodes CASVDSRTSGNTIYF.

V usage is TRBV5-1 and J usage is TRBJ2-1, with a tentative D call TRBD2 (5 bases). The germline V and J ends were trimmed by 4 bases and 2 bases, with 13 bases remaining between them. CDR1 is SGHRS, CDR2 YFSETQ, per germline. The CDR3 totals 15 residues. CDR3 sequence reads: CASSRTSSAYNEQFF. The DNA of the CDR3 is TGCGCCAGCAGCCGTACTAGTAGCGCCTACAATGAGCAGTTCTTC.

The rearrangement joins TRBV7-9 to TRBJ2-4; D call uncertain. In germline, CDR1 is SEHNR, CDR2 FQNEAQ (reference sequence). Trimming removed 1 base at V and 0 bases at J, with 16 bases between. This CDR3 region has 18 residues. This CDR3 is CASSLGSSVRLAKNIQYF. CDR3 bases: TGTGCCAGCAGCTTAGGAAGTTCAGTTCGATTAGCCAAAAACATTCAGTACTTC.

This rearrangement joins TRBV10-2 to TRBJ2-1, with TRBD2 identical over 7 bases. V lost 6 bases to trimming and J lost 1 base; unmatched junction nucleotides: 21. This CDR3 comprises 20 residues. Per the germline V gene, CDR1 is WSHSY and CDR2 is SAAADI. CDR3 residues: CASSTGTKGVILSSYNEQFF. For the CDR3, the DNA is TGCGCCAGCAGCACCGGGACTAAGGGTGTAATATTGAGTTCCTACAATGAGCAGTTCTTC.

This sequence joins TRBV6-5 and TRBJ1-2; 7 bases fit TRBD1. V dropped 7 bases and J dropped 8; count of bases not matched to a gene: 16. CDR3 length: 15 residues. In germline, CDR1 is MNHEY, CDR2 SVGAGI. CDR3 in amino acids: CASKFTEGASDGYTF. The CDR3 nucleotides read TGTGCCAGCAAGTTCACTGAGGGGGCATCCGACGGCTACACCTTC.

The chain links TRBV4-1 to TRBJ2-7; 12 bases line up with TRBD2. CDR3 length: 16 residues. The germline V gene has CDR1 MGHRA and CDR2 YSYEKL. Unmatched junction bases numbered 10, after V lost 4 bases and J lost 6 bases. CDR3 in DNA: TGCGCCAGCAGCCGACTAGCGGGAGCTTCTGATCGCGAGCAGTACTTC. It translates to CASSRLAGASDREQYF.

This chain connects TRBV28 to TRBJ2-5; maybe TRBD2 (7 bases). TRBJ2-7 explains the end of the DNA better; the J call may be wrong. The CDR3 runs to 18 residues. The germline V gene encodes CDR1 MDHEN and CDR2 SYDVKM. Written as DNA, the CDR3 is TGTGCCAGCAGTTTGCCCCTTGGGGGGGCGGGGACCTCCTACGAGCAGTACTTC. Protein product: CASSLPLGGAGTSYEQYF.